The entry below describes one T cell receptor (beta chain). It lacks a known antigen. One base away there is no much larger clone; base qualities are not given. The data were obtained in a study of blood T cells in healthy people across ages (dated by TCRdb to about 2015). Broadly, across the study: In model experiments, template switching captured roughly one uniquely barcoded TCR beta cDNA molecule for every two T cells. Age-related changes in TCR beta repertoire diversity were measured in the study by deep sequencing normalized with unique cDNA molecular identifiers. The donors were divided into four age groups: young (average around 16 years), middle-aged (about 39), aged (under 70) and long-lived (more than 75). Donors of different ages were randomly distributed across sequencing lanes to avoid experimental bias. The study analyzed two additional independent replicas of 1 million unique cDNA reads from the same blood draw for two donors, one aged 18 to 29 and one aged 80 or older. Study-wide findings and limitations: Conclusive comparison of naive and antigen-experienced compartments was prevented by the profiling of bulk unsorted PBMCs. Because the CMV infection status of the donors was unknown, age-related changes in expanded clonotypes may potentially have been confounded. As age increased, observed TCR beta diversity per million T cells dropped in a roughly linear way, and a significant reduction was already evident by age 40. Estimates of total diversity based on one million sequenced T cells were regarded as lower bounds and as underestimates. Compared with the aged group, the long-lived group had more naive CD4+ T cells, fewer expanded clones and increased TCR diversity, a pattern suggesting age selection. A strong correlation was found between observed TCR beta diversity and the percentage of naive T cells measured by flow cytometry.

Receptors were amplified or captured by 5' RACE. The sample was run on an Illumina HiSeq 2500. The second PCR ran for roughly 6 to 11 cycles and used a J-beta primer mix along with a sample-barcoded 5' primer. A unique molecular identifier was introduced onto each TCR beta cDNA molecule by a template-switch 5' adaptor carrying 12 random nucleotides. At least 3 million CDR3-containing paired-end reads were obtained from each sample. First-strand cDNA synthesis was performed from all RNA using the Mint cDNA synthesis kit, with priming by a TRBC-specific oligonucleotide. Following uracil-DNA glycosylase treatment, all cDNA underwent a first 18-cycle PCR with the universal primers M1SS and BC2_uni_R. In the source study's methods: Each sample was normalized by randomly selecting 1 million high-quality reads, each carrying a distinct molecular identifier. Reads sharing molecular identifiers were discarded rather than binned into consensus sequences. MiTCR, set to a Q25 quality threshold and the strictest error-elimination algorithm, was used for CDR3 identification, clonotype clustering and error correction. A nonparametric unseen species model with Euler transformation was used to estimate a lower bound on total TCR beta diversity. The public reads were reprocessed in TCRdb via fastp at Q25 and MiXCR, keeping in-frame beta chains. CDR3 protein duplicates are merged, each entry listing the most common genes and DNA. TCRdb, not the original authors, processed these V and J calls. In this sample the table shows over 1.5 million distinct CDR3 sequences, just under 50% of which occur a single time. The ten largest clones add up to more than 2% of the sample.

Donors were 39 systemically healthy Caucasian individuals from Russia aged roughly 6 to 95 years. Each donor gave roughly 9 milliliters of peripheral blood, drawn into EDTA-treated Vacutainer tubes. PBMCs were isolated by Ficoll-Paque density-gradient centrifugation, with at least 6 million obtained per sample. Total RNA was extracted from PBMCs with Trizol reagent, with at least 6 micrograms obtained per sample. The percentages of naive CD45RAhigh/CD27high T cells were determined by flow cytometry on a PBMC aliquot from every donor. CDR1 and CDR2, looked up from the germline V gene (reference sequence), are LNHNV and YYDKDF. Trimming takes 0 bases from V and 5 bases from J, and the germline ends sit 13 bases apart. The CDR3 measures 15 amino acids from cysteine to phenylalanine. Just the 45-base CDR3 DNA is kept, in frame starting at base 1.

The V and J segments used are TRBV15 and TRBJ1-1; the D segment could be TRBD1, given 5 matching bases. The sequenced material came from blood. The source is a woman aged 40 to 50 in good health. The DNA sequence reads TGTGCCACCAGCAGAGATTTGGGGGGTGCTACTGAAGCTTTCTTT. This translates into CATSRDLGGATEAFF.